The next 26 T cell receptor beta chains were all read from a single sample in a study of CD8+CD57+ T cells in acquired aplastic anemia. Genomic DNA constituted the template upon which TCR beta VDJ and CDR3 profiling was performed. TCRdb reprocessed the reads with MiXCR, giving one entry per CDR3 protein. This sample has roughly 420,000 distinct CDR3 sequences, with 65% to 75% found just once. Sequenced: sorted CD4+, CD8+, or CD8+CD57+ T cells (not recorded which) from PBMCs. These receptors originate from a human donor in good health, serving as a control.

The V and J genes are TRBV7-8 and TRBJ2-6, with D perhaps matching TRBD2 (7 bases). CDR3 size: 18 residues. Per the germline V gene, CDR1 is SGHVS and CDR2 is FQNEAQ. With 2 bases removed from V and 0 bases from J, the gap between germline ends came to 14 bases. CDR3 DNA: TGTGCCAGCAGCTTATCTGCGGGGGCCAGCTCTGGGGCCAACGTCCTGACTTTC. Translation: CASSLSAGASSGANVLTF.

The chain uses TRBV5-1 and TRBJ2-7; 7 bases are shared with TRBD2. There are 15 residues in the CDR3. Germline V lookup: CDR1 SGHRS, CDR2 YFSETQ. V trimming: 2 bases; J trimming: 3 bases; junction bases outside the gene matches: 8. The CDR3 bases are TGCGCCAGCAGCTTAGTTCTCGGGGGGTGCTACGAGCAGTACTTC. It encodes CASSLVLGGCYEQYF.

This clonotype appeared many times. CDR3 in DNA: TGTGCCAGCAGGGCAGGGACCTTAGCCTACGAGCAGTACTTC. Its protein product is CASRAGTLAYEQYF. The chain uses TRBV9 and TRBJ2-7; TRBD1 or TRBD2 may be the D gene (5 bases each). The CDR3 contains 14 residues. Germline V gene data show CDR1 as SGDLS and CDR2 as YYNGEE. Trimming removed 5 bases at V and 2 bases at J, with 14 bases between.

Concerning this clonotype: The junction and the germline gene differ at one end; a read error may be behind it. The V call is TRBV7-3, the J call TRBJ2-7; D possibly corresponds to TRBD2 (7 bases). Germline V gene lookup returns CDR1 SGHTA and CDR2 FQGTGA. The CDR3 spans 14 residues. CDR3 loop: CASSPSEGGGEKYF. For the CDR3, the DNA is TGTGCCAGCAGCCCGAGCGAGGGGGGGGGCGAGAAGTACTTC.

As DNA, the CDR3 is TGTGCCAGCAGCCTAGTTGGGAAGAACACAGATACGCAGTATTTT. Its translation: CASSLVGKNTDTQYF. This chain joins TRBV7-2 and TRBJ2-3; no definite D call. Trimming left V 5 bases short and J 2 bases short, with 14 bases between. The germline gives CDR1 SGHTA, CDR2 FQGNSA. The CDR3 loop spans 15 amino acids.

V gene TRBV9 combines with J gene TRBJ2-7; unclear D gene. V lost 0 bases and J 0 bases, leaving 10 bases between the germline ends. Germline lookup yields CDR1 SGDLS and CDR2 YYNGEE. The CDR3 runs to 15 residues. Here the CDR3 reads CASSVDSSSSYEQYF. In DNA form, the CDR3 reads TGTGCCAGCAGCGTAGATTCCTCAAGCTCCTACGAGCAGTACTTC.

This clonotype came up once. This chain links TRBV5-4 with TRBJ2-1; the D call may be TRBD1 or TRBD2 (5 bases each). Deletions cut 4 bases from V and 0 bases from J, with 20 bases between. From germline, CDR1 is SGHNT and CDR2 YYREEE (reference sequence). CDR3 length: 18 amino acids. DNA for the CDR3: TGTGCCAGCAGCGTGGGACCTCGGGGCTCCCTCTCCTACAATGAGCAGTTCTTC. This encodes CASSVGPRGSLSYNEQFF.

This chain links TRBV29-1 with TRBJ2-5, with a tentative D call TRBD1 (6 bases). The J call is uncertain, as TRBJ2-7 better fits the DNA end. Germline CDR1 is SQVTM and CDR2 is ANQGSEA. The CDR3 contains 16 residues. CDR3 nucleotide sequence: TGCAGCGTTGAGGTTTTGGGGGCAAGCACCCAATACGAGCAGTACTTC. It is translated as CSVEVLGASTQYEQYF.

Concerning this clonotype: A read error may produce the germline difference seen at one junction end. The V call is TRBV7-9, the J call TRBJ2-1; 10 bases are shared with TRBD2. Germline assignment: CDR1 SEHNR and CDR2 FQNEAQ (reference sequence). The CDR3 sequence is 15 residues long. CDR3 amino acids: CASSTTSGGAVEKFF. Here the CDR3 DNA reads TGTGCCAGCAGCACCACCAGCGGGGGGGCGGTTGAGAAGTTCTTC.

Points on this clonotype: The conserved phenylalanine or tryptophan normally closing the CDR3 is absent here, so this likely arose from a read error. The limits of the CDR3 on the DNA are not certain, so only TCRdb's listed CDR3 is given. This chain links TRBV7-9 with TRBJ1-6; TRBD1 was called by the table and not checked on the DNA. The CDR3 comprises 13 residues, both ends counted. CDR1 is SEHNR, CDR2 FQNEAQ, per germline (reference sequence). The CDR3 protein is CATSAGSGAHTHY.

The CDR3 DNA follows: TGTGCCAGTAGTACCGGACAGTGGGGCACTGAAGCTTTCTTT. Protein: CASSTGQWGTEAFF. The chain carries TRBV19 and TRBJ1-1, with D possibly being TRBD1 (6 bases). Trimming shortened V by 4 bases and J by 4 bases, and 13 bases separated the two germline ends. The CDR3 loop spans 14 amino acids. Germline loops: CDR1 LNHDA, CDR2 SQIVND (reference sequence).

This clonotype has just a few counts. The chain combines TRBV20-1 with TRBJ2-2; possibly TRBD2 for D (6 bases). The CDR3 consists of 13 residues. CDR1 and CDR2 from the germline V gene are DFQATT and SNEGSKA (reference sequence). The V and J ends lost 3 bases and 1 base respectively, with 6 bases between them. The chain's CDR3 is CSASGGNTGELFF. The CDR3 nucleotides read TGCAGTGCTAGCGGGGGGAACACCGGGGAGCTGTTTTTT.

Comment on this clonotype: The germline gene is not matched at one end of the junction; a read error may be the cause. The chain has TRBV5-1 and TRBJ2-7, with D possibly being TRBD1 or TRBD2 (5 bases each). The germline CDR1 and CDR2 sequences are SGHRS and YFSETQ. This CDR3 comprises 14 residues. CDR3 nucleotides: TGCGCCAGCGGCTTAGCCCTAGGGGAGCCCGAGCAGTACTTC. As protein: CASGLALGEPEQYF.

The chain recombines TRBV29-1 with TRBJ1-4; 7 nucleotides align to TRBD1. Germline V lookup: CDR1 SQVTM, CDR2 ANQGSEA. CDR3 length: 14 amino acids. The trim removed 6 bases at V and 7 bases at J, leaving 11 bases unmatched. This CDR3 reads CSVGGTAGGEKLFF. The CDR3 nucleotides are TGCAGCGTAGGAGGGACAGCCGGCGGTGAAAAACTGTTTTTT.

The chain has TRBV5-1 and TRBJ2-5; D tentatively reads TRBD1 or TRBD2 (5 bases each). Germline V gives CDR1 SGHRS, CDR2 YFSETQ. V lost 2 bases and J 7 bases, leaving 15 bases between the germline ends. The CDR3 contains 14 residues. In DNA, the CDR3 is TGCGCCAGCAGCTTAAACATTGGGACCGGGACCCAGTACTTC. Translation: CASSLNIGTGTQYF.

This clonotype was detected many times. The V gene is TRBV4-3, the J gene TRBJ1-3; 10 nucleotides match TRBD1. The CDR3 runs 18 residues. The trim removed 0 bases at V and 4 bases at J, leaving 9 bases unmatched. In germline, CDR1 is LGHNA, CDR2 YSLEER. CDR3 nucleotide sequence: TGCGCCAGCAGCCAAGACTTGCCCGGGACAGGGGCAGGAAACACCATATATTTT. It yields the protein CASSQDLPGTGAGNTIYF.

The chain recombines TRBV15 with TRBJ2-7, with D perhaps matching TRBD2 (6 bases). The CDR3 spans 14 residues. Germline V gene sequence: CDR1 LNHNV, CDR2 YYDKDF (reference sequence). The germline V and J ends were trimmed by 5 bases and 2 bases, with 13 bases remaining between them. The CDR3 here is CATSLNSGAYEQYF. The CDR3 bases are TGTGCCACCAGCTTAAATAGCGGAGCCTACGAGCAGTACTTC.

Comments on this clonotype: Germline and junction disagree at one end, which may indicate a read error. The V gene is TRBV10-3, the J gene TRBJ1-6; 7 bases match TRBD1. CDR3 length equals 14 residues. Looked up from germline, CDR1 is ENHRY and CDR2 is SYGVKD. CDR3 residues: CAISLRQGIPPHHF. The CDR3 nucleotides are TGTGCCATCAGTTTAAGACAGGGCATACCACCCCACCACTTT.

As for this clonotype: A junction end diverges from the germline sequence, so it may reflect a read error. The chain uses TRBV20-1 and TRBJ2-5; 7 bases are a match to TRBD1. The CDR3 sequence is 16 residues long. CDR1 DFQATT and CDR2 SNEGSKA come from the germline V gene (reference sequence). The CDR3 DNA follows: TGCAGCGCTAGAGCGGCACTGAGGACAGGACAAGAGACCCAGTACTTC. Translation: CSARAALRTGQETQYF.

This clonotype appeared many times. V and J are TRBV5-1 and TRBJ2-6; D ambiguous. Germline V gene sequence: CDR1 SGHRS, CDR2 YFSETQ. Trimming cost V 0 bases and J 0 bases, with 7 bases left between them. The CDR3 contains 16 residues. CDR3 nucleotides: TGCGCCAGCAGCTTGGAGGCGATCTCTGGGGCCAACGTCCTGACTTTC. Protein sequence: CASSLEAISGANVLTF. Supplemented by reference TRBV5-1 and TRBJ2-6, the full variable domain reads KAGVTQTPRYLIKTRGQQVTLSCSPISGHRSVSWYQQTPGQGLQFLFEYFSETQRNKGNFPGRFSGRQFSNSRSEMNVSTLELGDSALYLCASSLEAISGANVLTFGAGSRLTVL.

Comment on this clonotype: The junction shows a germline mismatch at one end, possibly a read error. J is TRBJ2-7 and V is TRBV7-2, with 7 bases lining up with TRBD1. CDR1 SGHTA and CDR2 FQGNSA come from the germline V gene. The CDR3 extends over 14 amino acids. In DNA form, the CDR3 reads TGTGCCAGCAGCTTAGCCCAGGGGGTGATCGCCAATGCGTTC. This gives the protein CASSLAQGVIANAF. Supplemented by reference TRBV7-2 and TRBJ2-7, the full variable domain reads GAGVSQSPSNKVTEKGKDVELRCDPISGHTALYWYRQSLGQGLEFLIYFQGNSAPDKSGLPSDRFSAERTGGSVSTLTIQRTQQEDSAVYLCASSLAQGVIANAFGPGTRLTVT.

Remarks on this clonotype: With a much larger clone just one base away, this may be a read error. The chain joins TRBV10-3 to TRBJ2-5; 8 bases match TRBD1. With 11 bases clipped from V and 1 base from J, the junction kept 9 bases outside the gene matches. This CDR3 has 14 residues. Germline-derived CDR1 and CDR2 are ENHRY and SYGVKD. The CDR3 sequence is CAGITQGAQETQYF. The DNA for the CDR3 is TGTGCCGGCATTACCCAGGGGGCCCAAGAGACCCAGTACTTC.

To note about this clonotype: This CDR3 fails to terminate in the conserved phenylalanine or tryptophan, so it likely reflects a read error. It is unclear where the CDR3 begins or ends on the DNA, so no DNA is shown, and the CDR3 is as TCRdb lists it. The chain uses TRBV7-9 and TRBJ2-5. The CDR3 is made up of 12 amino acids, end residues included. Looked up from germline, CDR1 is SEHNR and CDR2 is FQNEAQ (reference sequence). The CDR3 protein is CASSLLPEKQDC.

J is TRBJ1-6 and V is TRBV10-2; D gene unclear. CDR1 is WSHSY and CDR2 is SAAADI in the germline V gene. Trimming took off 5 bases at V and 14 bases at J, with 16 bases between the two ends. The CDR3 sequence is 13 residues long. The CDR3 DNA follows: TGCGCCAGCAGTTTGAATGGGGAGGGTGCCCTCCACTTT. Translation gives CASSLNGEGALHF.

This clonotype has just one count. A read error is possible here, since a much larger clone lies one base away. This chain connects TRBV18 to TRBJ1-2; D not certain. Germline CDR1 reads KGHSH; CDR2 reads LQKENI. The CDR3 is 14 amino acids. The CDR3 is CASSPGELDYGCTF. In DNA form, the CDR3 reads TGTGCCAGCTCACCAGGGGAATTGGACTATGGCTGCACCTTC.

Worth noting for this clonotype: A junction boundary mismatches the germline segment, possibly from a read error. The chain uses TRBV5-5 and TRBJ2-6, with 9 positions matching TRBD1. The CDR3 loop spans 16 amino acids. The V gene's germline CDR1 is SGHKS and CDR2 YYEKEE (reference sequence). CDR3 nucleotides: TGTGTCAGCATCGAAGCGGACAGGGGCTGGTTGGACACTGAAGCTTTC. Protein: CVSIEADRGWLDTEAF.